This T cell receptor (beta chain) appears in the sequencing data of a study of CD8 T cells in ankylosing spondylitis. Study-level findings and limits: There was a TCR beta motif, made of several highly homologous variants, that appeared characteristic of ankylosing spondylitis blood. Previously reported in reactive arthritis synovial fluid and blood were some of the motif variants.

The CDR3 consists of 14 residues. In germline, CDR1 is MNHNS, CDR2 SASEGT. V was clipped by 5 bases and J by 6 bases, with 16 bases between them. This clonotype was observed at least ten times. What it binds is not known. Generation of TCR beta libraries employed quantitative 5'-RACE incorporating molecular barcodes. TCRdb re-called the 5' RACE reads through MiXCR, storing one row per CDR3 protein. The sample consists of some 220,000 distinct CDR3 sequences, 7% to 8% of them appearing once. This TCR was recovered from a male donor with ankylosing spondylitis. This chain connects TRBV6-1 to TRBJ1-2, with D unresolved. What was sequenced was blood, either unsorted or a sorted T cell fraction (not recorded which). The chain's CDR3 is CASSIWTGVDGYTF. CDR3 coding DNA: TGTGCCAGCAGTATCTGGACGGGCGTGGATGGCTACACCTTC.